A single sample is the source of the 7 T cell receptor beta chains below, sequenced in a study of blood T cells in healthy people across ages. Then a second PCR, running about 6 to 12 cycles, was carried out with a sample-barcoded 5' primer and a J-beta primer mix. From the 5' RACE reads, TCRdb called clonotypes with MiXCR, one entry per CDR3 protein. Of about 1.5 million distinct CDR3 sequences in the sample, about 45% are singletons; the top ten hold just over 4%. What was sequenced was blood. The receptors were gathered from a woman aged 18-29 years in good health.

This clonotype was counted only a few times. The J gene is TRBJ2-3, the V gene TRBV6-4; D not certain. CDR3 length: 15 amino acids. V lost 4 bases and J lost 5, with 16 bases in between. Germline values: CDR1 MRHNA, CDR2 SNTAGT. This chain's CDR3 is CASSASAAPGDTQYF. The CDR3 region has the DNA TGTGCCAGCAGTGCTTCGGCCGCTCCGGGAGATACGCAGTATTTT.

This clonotype was found a few times. The J gene is TRBJ2-5, the V gene TRBV27; D may be TRBD1 (5 bases). This CDR3 is built from 14 residues. V was pared by 5 bases and J by 3 bases, with 13 bases between. Germline lookup yields CDR1 MNHEY and CDR2 SMNVEV (reference sequence). The CDR3 here is CASSPLTTEETQYF. The DNA for the CDR3 is TGTGCCAGCAGTCCCTTGACGACAGAAGAGACCCAGTACTTC.

The chain recombines TRBV6-5 with TRBJ1-1; 9 nucleotides align to TRBD1. The CDR3 loop spans 15 amino acids. The trim removed 4 bases at V and 6 bases at J, leaving 9 bases unmatched. Per germline, CDR1 MNHEY and CDR2 SVGAGI. CDR3 protein: CASSSGTGREAEAFF. The DNA for the CDR3 is TGTGCCAGCAGTTCCGGGACAGGGCGCGAGGCTGAAGCTTTCTTT.

In its sample, this clonotype was seen a few times. The rearrangement links TRBV9 to TRBJ2-7; the D call may be TRBD1 or TRBD2 (5 bases each). Germline assignment: CDR1 SGDLS and CDR2 YYNGEE. The V gene lost 0 bases and the J gene lost 3 bases, with 10 bases spanning the gap. The CDR3 contains 14 residues. The CDR3 reads CASSVGGENYEQYF. The CDR3 DNA sequence: TGTGCCAGCAGCGTAGGAGGGGAAAACTACGAGCAGTACTTC.

A few counts support this clonotype. This chain links TRBV7-2 with TRBJ2-7, with D maybe TRBD2 (6 bases). V lost 5 bases to trimming and J lost 0 bases, with 11 bases between them. Germline CDR1 is SGHTA and CDR2 is FQGNSA. The CDR3 is 14 amino acids. Here the CDR3 DNA reads TGTGCCAGCAGCCGGGACTGGATCTCCTACGAGCAGTACTTC. The encoded protein is CASSRDWISYEQYF.

V is TRBV12-3 or TRBV12-4 and J is TRBJ1-1, with D possibly matching TRBD1 (5 bases). This CDR3 has 11 amino acids. Trimming took off 6 bases at V and 9 bases at J, with 11 bases between the two ends. CDR3 sequence (DNA): TGTGCCAGCAGCCCCGGGACCCAAGCTTTCTTT. It codes for CASSPGTQAFF.

This rearrangement joins TRBV27 to TRBJ2-7; the match to TRBD2 covers 12 bases. V dropped 7 bases and J dropped 2; count of bases not matched to a gene: 3. The CDR3 consists of 14 residues. Germline-derived CDR1 and CDR2 are MNHEY and SMNVEV (reference sequence). CDR3 nucleotides: TGTGCCAGCAAACGACTAGCGGGAGCCTACGAGCAGTACTTC. This codes for CASKRLAGAYEQYF.